This T cell receptor beta chain emerged from a study of shared clonotypes between healthy human individuals. Findings of the study overall: Donor clonotype sharing was expected to depend on sequencing depth.

CD8 cells regarded as naive lacked CD45RO, were positively chosen for CCR7, and omitted terminally differentiated effector memory CD45RA+ cells. Donors comprised only Caucasian adults living in Nashville, Tennessee. Every subset had its genomic DNA shared out evenly among several immunoSEQ plates. The method was immunoSEQ multiplex PCR; TCRdb's version includes in-frame clones alone and lacks a portion of them. The data contain more than 2 million clones, 85% to 95% of them seen just once; the ten biggest clones take up more than 1.5%. Concerning this clone itself: What it recognizes is unknown.

The CDR3 spans 14 residues. Per the germline V gene, CDR1 is SGHTA and CDR2 is FQGTGA. The V and J ends lost 2 bases and 3 bases respectively, with 11 bases between them. The sequence was collected from a young man in good health. Some clones in this sample may be carry-over from other donors' samples. The rearrangement uses TRBV7-3 and TRBJ2-7; unclear D gene. The sequenced sample consisted of naive CD8+ T cells from PBMCs. The CDR3 coding sequence is TGTGCCAGCAGCTTATATGGCAGAGGCTACGAGCAGTACTTC. Translated: CASSLYGRGYEQYF.